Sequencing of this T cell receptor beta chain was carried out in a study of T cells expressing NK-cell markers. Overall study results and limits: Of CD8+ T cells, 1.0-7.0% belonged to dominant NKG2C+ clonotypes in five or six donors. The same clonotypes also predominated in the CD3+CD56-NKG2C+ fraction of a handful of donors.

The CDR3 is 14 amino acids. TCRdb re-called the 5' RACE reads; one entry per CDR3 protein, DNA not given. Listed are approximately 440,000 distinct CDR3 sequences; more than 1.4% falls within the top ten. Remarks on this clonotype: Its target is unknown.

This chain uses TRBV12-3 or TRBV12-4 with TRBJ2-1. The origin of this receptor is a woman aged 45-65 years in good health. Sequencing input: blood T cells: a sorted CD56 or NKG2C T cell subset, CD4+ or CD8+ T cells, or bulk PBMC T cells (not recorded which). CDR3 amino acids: CATTSSGGLNEQFF.